Following are 19 T cell receptor beta chains from one sample sequenced in a study of control samples from healthy donors and cancer patients. Repertoires were generated with immunoSEQ multiplex PCR, while TCRdb's copy carries only in-frame clones and drops some. The data show some 64,000 clones, 80% to 90% seen once. Input material: PBMCs. These receptor sequences come from a woman in her forties or fifties with head and neck cancer.

This clone is categorized as medium-sized. V is TRBV28 and J is TRBJ1-5; weak D call: TRBD1 (6 bases). V dropped 6 bases and J dropped 2 bases, with 14 bases sitting between them. Germline V gene sequence: CDR1 MDHEN, CDR2 SYDVKM. CDR3 length: 15 amino acids. The CDR3 protein is CASSRQGSGNQPQHF. The CDR3 nucleotides read TGTGCCAGCAGCCGCCAGGGGTCGGGCAATCAGCCCCAGCATTTT.

The chain links TRBV5-1 to TRBJ1-1; D gene ambiguous. The CDR3 consists of 13 residues. CDR1 is SGHRS and CDR2 is YFSETQ in the germline V gene. Trimming cost V 2 bases and J 4 bases, with 9 bases left between them. The CDR3 coding sequence is TGCGCCAGCAGCTTAGGAGGAATCACTGAAGCTTTCTTT. Translated, it gives CASSLGGITEAFF.

The chain employs TRBV2 and TRBJ1-2, with 7 positions matching TRBD1. In germline, CDR1 is SNHLY, CDR2 FYNNEI. The ends lost 8 bases at V and 4 bases at J; junction bases unmatched: 7. The CDR3 is 13 amino acids. This chain's CDR3 is CASRRSGGYGYTF. DNA of the CDR3: TGTGCCAGCCGACGGTCAGGGGGCTATGGCTACACCTTC.

This clone was seen only once. This sequence joins TRBV5-4 and TRBJ1-2; D is possibly TRBD1 (5 bases). The CDR3 extends over 13 amino acids. V lost 2 bases to trimming and J lost 6 bases, with 11 bases between them. The V gene's germline CDR1 is SGHNT and CDR2 YYREEE (reference sequence). The CDR3 bases are TGTGCCAGCAGCTTAGTCCTGACAGATGGCTACACCTTC. Translated, it gives CASSLVLTDGYTF.

The chain couples TRBV5-1 to TRBJ2-7, with D tentatively TRBD1 (6 bases). Germline assignment: CDR1 SGHRS and CDR2 YFSETQ. Trimming removed 0 bases from V and 6 bases from J, with 16 bases in between. The CDR3 has 15 amino acids. Here the CDR3 reads CASSLAGTISGEQYF. CDR3 sequence (DNA): TGCGCCAGCAGCTTGGCAGGGACAATCTCGGGCGAGCAGTACTTC.

This chain connects TRBV6-2 or TRBV6-3 to TRBJ2-7, with D possibly being TRBD1 (5 bases). Germline V gives CDR1 MNHEY, CDR2 SVGEGT. The CDR3 consists of 14 residues. Deletions cut 0 bases from V and 1 base from J, with 7 bases between. The CDR3 spells CASSYSTASYEQYF. In DNA, the CDR3 is TGTGCCAGCAGTTACTCGACAGCGTCCTACGAGCAGTACTTC.

The chain is built from TRBV28 and TRBJ2-5, with a weak D call TRBD2 (5 bases). The germline gives CDR1 MDHEN, CDR2 SYDVKM. V lost 3 bases and J lost 2, with 10 bases in between. The CDR3 spans 14 residues. The DNA for the CDR3 is TGTGCCAGCAGTTTTGAGGGCCATCAAGAGACCCAGTACTTC. This sequence encodes CASSFEGHQETQYF. The full variable domain, rest sourced from reference TRBV28 and TRBJ2-5, is DVKVTQSSRYLVKRTGEKVFLECVQDMDHENMFWYRQDPGLGLRLIYFSYDVKMKEKGDIPEGYSVSREKKERFSLILESASTNQTSMYLCASSFEGHQETQYFGPGTRLLVL.

The rearrangement joins TRBV5-6 to TRBJ1-6; D perhaps matches TRBD1 (5 bases). Germline V gene data show CDR1 as SGHDT and CDR2 as YYEEEE. CDR3 length equals 15 residues. Between the trimmed V and J ends, which lost 2 bases and 10 bases, there was a span of 16 bases. The CDR3 loop is CASSLRGRLRSPLHF. The DNA for the CDR3 is TGTGCCAGCAGCTTAAGGGGAAGGCTCCGATCACCCCTCCACTTT.

The chain uses TRBV10-3 and TRBJ1-4, with D uncertain. CDR1 ENHRY and CDR2 SYGVKD come from the germline V gene. V dropped 10 bases and J dropped 8 bases, with 23 bases sitting between them. The CDR3 has 15 residues. CDR3 sequence reads: CATQQDTANTEKLFF. CDR3 DNA: TGTGCCACTCAGCAAGACACGGCTAACACGGAAAAACTGTTTTTT.

The rearrangement links TRBV10-1 to TRBJ1-1; the D gene is possibly TRBD1 (6 bases). The CDR3 runs 13 residues. V was pared by 7 bases and J by 5 bases, with 14 bases between. Germline CDR1 is WNHNN and CDR2 is SYGVQD (reference sequence). CDR3 amino acids: CASTGDMGTEAFF. Written as DNA, the CDR3 is TGCGCCAGCACGGGGGACATGGGTACTGAAGCTTTCTTT.

The chain couples TRBV30 to TRBJ1-5; D may be TRBD1 (5 bases). This CDR3 comprises 13 residues. The V gene lost 3 bases and the J gene lost 5 bases, with 11 bases spanning the gap. CDR1 and CDR2 (germline): GTSNPN, SVGIG (reference sequence). Written as DNA, the CDR3 is TGTGCCTGGAGCTCAGGGATTGATCAGCCCCAGCATTTT. The encoded protein is CAWSSGIDQPQHF.

The chain joins TRBV29-1 to TRBJ1-4, with 7 bases aligning to TRBD1. The CDR3 covers 14 residues. The germline gives CDR1 SQVTM, CDR2 ANQGSEA. V dropped 7 bases and J dropped 3; count of bases not matched to a gene: 8. CDR3 sequence: CSANQGGSNEKLFF. In nucleotides, the CDR3 is TGCAGCGCAAACCAGGGGGGGTCTAATGAAAAACTGTTTTTT.

The gene calls are TRBV2 and TRBJ2-7, with 11 bases matching TRBD1. The length of the CDR3 is 16 residues. The germline V gene has CDR1 SNHLY and CDR2 FYNNEI. V lost 4 bases, J lost 4 bases, and 9 bases stayed unmatched. CDR3 DNA: TGTGCCAGCAGTGGTGGGACAGGGGGTCTTGGGTACGAGCAGTACTTC. Encoded protein: CASSGGTGGLGYEQYF.

Turning to this clone: The missing conserved phenylalanine or tryptophan at the end of this CDR3 makes a read error likely. No DNA is shown, since the ends of the CDR3 on it are uncertain; the CDR3 is the one TCRdb lists. This chain links TRBV29-1 with TRBJ1-5. 10 amino acids form the CDR3, both terminal residues included. The V gene's germline CDR1 is SQVTM and CDR2 ANQGSEA. CDR3 loop: CSVEGEGRGA.

The chain links TRBV12-3 or TRBV12-4 to TRBJ1-2, with unresolved D. V gave up 0 bases and J gave up 5 bases, with 7 bases separating them. The CDR3 sequence is 13 residues long. As DNA, the CDR3 is TGTGCCAGCAGTTTAGCGGCAGCATATGGCTACACCTTC. Residues: CASSLAAAYGYTF.

The chain links TRBV15 to TRBJ1-1; maybe TRBD1 (5 bases). The CDR3 covers 17 residues. Germline V gene data show CDR1 as LNHNV and CDR2 as YYDKDF (reference sequence). Trimming shortened V by 1 base and J by 2 bases, and 17 bases separated the two germline ends. The CDR3 region is CATSRGGRVVGNTEAFF. The CDR3 bases are TGTGCCACCAGCAGAGGTGGCAGGGTAGTAGGTAACACTGAAGCTTTCTTT.

The V call is TRBV3-1 (or the pseudogene TRBV3-2), the J call TRBJ2-2; D could derive from TRBD1 or TRBD2 (6 bases each). Trimming removed 4 bases from V and 6 bases from J, with 12 bases in between. CDR1 is LGHDT, CDR2 YNNKEL, per germline (reference sequence). The CDR3 runs 14 residues. In DNA form, the CDR3 reads TGTGCCAGCAGCCGGAGGGGGGCTCCCGGGGAGCTGTTTTTT. It yields the protein CASSRRGAPGELFF.

This chain joins TRBV5-5 and TRBJ1-6; D is unresolved. This CDR3 has 18 amino acids. V lost 2 bases and J lost 0, with 15 bases in between. Per the germline V gene, CDR1 is SGHKS and CDR2 is YYEKEE (reference sequence). DNA for the CDR3: TGTGCCAGCAGCTTAGGTCAAGGAGAAAACTCCTATAATTCACCCCTCCACTTT. Its translation is CASSLGQGENSYNSPLHF.

The chain couples TRBV6-5 to TRBJ2-5; 10 positions match TRBD2. Trimming cost V 8 bases and J 5 bases; bases outside gene matches: 8. CDR1 MNHEY and CDR2 SVGAGI come from the germline V gene. The CDR3 covers 14 residues. The CDR3 nucleotides read TGTGCCAGCCGAAGCGGGGGGGCTTGGGAGACCCAGTACTTC. This sequence encodes CASRSGGAWETQYF.